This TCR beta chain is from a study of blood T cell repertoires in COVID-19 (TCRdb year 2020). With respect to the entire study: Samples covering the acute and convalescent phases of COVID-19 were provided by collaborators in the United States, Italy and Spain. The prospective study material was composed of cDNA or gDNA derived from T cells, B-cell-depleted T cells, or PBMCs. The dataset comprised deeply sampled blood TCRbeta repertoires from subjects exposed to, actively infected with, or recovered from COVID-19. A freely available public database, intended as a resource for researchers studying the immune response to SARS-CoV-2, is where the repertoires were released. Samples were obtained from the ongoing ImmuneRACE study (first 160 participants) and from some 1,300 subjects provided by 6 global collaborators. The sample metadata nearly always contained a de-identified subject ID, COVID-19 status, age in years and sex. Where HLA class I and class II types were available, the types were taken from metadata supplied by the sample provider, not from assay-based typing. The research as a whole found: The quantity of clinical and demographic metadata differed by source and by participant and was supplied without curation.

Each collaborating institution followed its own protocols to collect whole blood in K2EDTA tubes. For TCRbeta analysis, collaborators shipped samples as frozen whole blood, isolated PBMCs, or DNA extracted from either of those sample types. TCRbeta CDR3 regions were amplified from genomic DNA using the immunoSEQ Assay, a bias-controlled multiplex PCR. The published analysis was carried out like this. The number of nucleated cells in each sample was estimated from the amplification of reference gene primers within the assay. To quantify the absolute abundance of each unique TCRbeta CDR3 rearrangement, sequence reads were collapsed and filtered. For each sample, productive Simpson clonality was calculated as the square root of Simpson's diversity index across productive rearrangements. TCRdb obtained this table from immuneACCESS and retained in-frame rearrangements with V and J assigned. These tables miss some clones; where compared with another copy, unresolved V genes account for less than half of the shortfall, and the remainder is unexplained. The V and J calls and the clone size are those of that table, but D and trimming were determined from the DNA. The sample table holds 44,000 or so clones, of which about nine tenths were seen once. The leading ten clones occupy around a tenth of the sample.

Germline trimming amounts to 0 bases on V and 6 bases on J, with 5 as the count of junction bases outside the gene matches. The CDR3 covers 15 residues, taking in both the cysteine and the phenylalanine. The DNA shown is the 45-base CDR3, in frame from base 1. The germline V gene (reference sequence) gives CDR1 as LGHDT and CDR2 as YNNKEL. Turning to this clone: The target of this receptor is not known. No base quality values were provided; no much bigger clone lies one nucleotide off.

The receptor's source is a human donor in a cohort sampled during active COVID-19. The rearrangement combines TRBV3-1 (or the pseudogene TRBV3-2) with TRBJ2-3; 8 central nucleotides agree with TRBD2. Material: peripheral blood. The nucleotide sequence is TGTGCCAGCAGCCAAGATCTGGCTAGCGGGGATACGCAGTATTTT. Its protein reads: CASSQDLASGDTQYF.